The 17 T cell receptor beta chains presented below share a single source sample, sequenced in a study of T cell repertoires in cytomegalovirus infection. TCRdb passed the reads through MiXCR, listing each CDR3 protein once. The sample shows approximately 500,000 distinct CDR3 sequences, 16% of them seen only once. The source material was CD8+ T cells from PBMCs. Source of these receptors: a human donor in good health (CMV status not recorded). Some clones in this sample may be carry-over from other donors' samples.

The CDR3 is CSARELNHHYEQYF. For the CDR3, the DNA is TGCAGTGCTAGAGAACTAAATCATCACTACGAGCAGTACTTC. The chain has TRBV20-1 and TRBJ2-7; D uncertain. CDR1 is DFQATT, CDR2 SNEGSKA, per germline (reference sequence). CDR3 length: 14 residues. The V gene lost 0 bases and the J gene lost 3 bases, with 12 bases spanning the gap.

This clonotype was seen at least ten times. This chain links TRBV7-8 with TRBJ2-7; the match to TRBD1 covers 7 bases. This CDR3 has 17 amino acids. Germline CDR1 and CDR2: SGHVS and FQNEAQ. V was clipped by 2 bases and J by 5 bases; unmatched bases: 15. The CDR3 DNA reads TGTGCCAGCAGCTTACGGGGTGGAGACAGGGCAAGGAACGAGCAGTACTTC. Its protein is CASSLRGGDRARNEQYF.

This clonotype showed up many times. The CDR3, as DNA: TGTGCCACCTCACGGACCGGGACAGGGGAGGGGGAGCAGTACTTC. The encoded protein is CATSRTGTGEGEQYF. The rearrangement links TRBV28 to TRBJ2-7, with TRBD1 identical over 10 bases. CDR3 size: 15 residues. Germline-derived CDR1 and CDR2 are MDHEN and SYDVKM. The junction had 16 bases not matched to a gene; V was cut back by 10 bases and J by 7 bases.

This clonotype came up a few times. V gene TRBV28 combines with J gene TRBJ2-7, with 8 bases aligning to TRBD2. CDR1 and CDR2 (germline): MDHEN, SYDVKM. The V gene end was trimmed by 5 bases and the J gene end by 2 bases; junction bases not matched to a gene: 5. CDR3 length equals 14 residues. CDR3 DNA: TGTGCCAGCAGTGGAGGACTAGCCCCCTACGAGCAGTACTTC. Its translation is CASSGGLAPYEQYF.

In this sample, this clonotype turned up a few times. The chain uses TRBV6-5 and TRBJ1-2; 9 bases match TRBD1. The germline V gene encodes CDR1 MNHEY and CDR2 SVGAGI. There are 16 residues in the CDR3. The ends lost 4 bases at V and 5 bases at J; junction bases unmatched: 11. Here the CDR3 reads CASSFGAGTGNYGYTF. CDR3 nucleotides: TGTGCCAGCAGTTTCGGAGCCGGGACAGGGAATTATGGCTACACCTTC.

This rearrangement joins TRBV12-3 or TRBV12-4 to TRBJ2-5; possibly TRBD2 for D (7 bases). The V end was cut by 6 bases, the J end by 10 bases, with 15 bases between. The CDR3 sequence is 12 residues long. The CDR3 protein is CASRLGGGVQYF. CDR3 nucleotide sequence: TGTGCCAGCAGACTAGGGGGGGGAGTCCAGTACTTC.

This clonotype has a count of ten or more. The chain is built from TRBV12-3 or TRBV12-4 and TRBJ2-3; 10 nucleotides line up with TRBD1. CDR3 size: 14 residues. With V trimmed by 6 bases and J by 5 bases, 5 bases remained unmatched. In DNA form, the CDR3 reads TGTGCCAGCAGCTTCGACAGGGGGCGAGATACGCAGTATTTT. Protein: CASSFDRGRDTQYF.

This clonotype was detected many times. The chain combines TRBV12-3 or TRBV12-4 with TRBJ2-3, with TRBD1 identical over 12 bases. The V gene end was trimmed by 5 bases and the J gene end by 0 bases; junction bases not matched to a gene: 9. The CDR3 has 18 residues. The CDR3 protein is CASSEGTGGVSSTDTQYF. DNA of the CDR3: TGTGCCAGCAGTGAAGGGACAGGGGGCGTCTCTAGCACAGATACGCAGTATTTT.

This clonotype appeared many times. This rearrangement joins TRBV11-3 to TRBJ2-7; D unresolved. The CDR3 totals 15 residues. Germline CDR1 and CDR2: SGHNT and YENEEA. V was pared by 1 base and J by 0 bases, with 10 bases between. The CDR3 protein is CASSLGPDDSYEQYF. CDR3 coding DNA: TGTGCCAGCAGCTTAGGTCCCGATGACTCCTACGAGCAGTACTTC.

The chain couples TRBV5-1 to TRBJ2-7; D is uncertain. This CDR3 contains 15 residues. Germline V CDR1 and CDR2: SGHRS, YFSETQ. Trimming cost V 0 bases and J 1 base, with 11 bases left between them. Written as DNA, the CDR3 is TGCGCCAGCAGCTTGGATGGGATCGGATCCTACGAGCAGTACTTC. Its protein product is CASSLDGIGSYEQYF.

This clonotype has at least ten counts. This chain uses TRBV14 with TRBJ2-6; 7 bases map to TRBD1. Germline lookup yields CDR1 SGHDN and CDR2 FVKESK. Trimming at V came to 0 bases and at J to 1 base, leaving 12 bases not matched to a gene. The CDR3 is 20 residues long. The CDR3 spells CASSQDWDSTRKSGANVLTF. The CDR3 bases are TGTGCCAGCAGCCAAGATTGGGACAGTACTAGGAAGTCTGGGGCCAACGTCCTGACTTTC.

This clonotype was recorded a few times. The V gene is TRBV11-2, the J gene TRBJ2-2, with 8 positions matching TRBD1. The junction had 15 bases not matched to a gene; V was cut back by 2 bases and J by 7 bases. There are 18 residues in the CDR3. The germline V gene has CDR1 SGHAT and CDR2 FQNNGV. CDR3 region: CASSLLILIGRGRGELFF. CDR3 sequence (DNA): TGTGCCAGCAGCTTATTAATTTTGATTGGCAGGGGGCGCGGGGAGCTGTTTTTT.

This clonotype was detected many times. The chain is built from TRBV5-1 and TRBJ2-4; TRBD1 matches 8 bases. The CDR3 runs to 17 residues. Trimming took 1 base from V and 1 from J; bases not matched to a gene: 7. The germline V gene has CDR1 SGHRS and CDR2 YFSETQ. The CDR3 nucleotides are TGCGCCAGCAGCTTGTTGTCAGGGGGCGATGCCAAAAACATTCAGTACTTC. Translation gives CASSLLSGGDAKNIQYF.

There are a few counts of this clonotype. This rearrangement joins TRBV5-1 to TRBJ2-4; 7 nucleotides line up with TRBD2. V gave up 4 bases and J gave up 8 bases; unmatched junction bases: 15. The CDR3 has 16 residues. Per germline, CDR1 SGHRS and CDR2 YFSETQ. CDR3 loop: CASSPAPGEGRHIQYF. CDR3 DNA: TGCGCCAGCAGCCCGGCCCCGGGGGAGGGCCGTCACATTCAGTACTTC.

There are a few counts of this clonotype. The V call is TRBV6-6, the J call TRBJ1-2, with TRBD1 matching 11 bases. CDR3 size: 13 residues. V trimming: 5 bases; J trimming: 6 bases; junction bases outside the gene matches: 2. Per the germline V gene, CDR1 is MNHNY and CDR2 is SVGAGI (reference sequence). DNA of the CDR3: TGTGCCAGCAGTCGGACAGGGGGCGATGGCTACACCTTC. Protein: CASSRTGGDGYTF.

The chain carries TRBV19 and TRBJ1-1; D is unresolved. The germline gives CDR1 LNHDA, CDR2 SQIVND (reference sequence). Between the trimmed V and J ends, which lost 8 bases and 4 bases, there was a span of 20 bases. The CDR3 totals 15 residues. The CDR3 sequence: CASLPLVRQRTEAFF. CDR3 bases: TGTGCCAGTCTCCCGCTAGTGAGGCAGCGCACTGAAGCTTTCTTT.

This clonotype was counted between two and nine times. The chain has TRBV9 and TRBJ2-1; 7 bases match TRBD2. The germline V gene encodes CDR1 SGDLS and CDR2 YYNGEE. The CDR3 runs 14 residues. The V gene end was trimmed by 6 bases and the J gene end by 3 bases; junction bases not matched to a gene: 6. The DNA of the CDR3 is TGTGCCAGCACCGACAGCGGGAACTACAATGAGCAGTTCTTC. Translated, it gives CASTDSGNYNEQFF.